These 2 T cell receptor beta chains came from one sample sequenced in a study of cytomegalovirus exposure and HLA in healthy donors. PCR employed 60 Vbeta and 13 Jbeta primers. Some clones are missing from TCRdb's copy, which holds only in-frame ones; the method was immunoSEQ multiplex PCR. Found here are 80,000 to 100,000 clones, about 81% of them singletons; the top ten hold approximately 1.4%. The sequenced material came from PBMCs. The source is a man in his forties in good health and CMV-seronegative.

V and J are TRBV19 and TRBJ2-7, with D hard to call. The CDR3 is 12 residues long. Trimming cost V 4 bases and J 3 bases, with 7 bases left between them. Looked up from germline, CDR1 is LNHDA and CDR2 is SQIVND (reference sequence). Here the CDR3 DNA reads TGTGCCAGTAGTAATACTCGCTACGAGCAGTACTTC. Protein sequence: CASSNTRYEQYF.

The J gene is TRBJ1-1, the V gene TRBV7-3; D unclear. The CDR3 consists of 13 residues. The germline V gene has CDR1 SGHTA and CDR2 FQGTGA. Trimming took 5 bases from V and 3 from J, leaving 10 bases between them. The CDR3 reads CASSGGGDTEAFF. The CDR3 coding sequence is TGTGCCAGCAGCGGAGGCGGGGACACTGAAGCTTTCTTT.